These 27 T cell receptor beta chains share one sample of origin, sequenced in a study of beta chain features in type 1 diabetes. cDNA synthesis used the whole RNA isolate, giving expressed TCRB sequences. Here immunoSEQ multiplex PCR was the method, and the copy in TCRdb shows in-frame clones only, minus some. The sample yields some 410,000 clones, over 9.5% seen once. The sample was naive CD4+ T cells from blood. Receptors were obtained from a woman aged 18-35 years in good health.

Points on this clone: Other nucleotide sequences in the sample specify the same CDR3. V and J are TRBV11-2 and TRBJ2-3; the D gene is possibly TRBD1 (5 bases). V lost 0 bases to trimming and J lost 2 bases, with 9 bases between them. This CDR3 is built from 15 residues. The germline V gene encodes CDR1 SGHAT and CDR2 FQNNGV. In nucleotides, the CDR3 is TGTGCCAGCAGCTTAGAGGCAGGGTACACAGATACGCAGTATTTT. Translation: CASSLEAGYTDTQYF.

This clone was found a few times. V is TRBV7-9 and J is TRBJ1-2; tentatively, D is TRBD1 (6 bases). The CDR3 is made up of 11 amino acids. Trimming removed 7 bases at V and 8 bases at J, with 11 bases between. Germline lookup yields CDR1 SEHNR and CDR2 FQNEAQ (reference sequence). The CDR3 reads CASTGGRGYTF. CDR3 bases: TGTGCCAGCACCGGGGGCCGGGGCTACACCTTC.

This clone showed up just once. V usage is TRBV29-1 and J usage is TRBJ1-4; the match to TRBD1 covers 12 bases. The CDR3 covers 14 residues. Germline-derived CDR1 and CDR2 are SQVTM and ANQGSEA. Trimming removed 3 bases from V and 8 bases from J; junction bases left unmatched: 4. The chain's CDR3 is CSVEGTGGLEKLFF. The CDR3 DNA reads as TGCAGCGTTGAGGGGACAGGGGGCTTAGAAAAACTGTTTTTT. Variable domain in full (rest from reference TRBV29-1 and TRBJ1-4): SAVISQKPSRDICQRGTSLTIQCQVDSQVTMMFWYRQQPGQSLTLIATANQGSEATYESGFVIDKFPISRPNLTFSTLTVSNMSPEDSSIYLCSVEGTGGLEKLFFGSGTQLSVL.

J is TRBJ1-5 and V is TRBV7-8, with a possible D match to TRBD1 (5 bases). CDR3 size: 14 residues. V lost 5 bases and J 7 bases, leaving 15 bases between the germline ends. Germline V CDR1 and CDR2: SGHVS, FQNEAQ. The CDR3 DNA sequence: TGTGCCAGCAGCCGGGGCCTCATAAACCAGCCCCAGCATTTT. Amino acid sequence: CASSRGLINQPQHF.

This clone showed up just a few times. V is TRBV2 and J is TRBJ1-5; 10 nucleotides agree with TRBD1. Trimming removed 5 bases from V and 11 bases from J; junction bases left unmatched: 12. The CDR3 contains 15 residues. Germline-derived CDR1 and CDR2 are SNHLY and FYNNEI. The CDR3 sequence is CASSLEGQGLGSQHF. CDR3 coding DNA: TGTGCCAGCAGTCTAGAGGGACAGGGGTTGGGGTCCCAGCATTTT.

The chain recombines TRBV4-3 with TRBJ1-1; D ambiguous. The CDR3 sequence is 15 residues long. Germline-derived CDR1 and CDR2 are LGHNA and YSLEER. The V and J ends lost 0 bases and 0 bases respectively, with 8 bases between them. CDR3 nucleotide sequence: TGCGCCAGCAGCCAAGAAGTGTTATTGAACACTGAAGCTTTCTTT. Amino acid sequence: CASSQEVLLNTEAFF.

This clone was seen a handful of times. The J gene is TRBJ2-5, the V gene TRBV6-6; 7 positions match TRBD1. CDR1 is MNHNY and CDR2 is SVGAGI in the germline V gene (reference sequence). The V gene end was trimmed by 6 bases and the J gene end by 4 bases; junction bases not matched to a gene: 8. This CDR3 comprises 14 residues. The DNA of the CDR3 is TGTGCCAGCAGCCTCGACAGGGTGGCAGAGACCCAGTACTTC. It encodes CASSLDRVAETQYF.

DNA of the CDR3: TGTGCCAGCAGCTTAGGACGGACTAGCGGGGCTCTAGGGGAGACCCAGTACTTC. It specifies CASSLGRTSGALGETQYF. This chain connects TRBV7-2 to TRBJ2-5, with 12 bases lining up with TRBD2. CDR1 SGHTA and CDR2 FQGNSA come from the germline V gene. V lost 1 base and J lost 5; bases outside the gene matches: 11. The CDR3 runs to 18 residues.

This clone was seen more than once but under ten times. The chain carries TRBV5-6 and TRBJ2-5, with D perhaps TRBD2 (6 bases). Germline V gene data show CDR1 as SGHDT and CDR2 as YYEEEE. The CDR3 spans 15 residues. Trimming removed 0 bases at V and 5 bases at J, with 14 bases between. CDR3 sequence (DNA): TGTGCCAGCAGCTTGGCCTGGGGGGAACCCGAGACCCAGTACTTC. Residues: CASSLAWGEPETQYF. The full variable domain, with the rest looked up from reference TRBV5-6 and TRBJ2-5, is DAGVTQSPTHLIKTRGQQVTLRCSPKSGHDTVSWYQQALGQGPQFIFQYYEEEERQRGNFPDRFSGHQFPNYSSELNVNALLLGDSALYLCASSLAWGEPETQYFGPGTRLLVL.

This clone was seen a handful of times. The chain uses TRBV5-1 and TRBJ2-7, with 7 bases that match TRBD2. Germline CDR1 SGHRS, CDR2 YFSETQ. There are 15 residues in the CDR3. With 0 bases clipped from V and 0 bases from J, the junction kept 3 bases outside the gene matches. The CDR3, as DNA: TGCGCCAGCAGCTTGGTGGGGAGGGCCTCCTACGAGCAGTACTTC. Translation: CASSLVGRASYEQYF. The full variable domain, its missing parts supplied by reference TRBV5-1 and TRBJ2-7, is KAGVTQTPRYLIKTRGQQVTLSCSPISGHRSVSWYQQTPGQGLQFLFEYFSETQRNKGNFPGRFSGRQFSNSRSEMNVSTLELGDSALYLCASSLVGRASYEQYFGPGTRLTVT.

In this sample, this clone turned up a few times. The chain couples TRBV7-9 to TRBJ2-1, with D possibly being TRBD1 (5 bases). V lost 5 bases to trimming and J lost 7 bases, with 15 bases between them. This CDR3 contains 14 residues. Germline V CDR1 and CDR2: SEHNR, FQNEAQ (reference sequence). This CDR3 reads CASSPGRNRNEQFF. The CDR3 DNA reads TGTGCCAGCAGCCCCGGACGGAACAGGAATGAGCAGTTCTTC.

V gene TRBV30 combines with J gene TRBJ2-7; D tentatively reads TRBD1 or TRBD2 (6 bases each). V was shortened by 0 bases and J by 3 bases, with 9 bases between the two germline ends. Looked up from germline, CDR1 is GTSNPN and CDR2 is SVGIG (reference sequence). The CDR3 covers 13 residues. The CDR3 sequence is CAWSVGGGYEQYF. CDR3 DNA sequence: TGTGCCTGGAGTGTAGGGGGAGGCTACGAGCAGTACTTC.

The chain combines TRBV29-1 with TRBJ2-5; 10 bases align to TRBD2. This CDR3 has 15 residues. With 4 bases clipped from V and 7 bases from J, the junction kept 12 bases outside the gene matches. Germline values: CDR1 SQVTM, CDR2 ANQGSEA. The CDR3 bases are TGCAGCGTTGGGCGCGGTAGCGGGGGGTTACCGACCCAGTACTTC. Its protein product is CSVGRGSGGLPTQYF.

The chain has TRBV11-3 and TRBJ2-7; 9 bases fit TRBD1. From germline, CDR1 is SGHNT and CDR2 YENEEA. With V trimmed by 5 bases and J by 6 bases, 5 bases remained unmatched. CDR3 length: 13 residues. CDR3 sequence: CASSLRQGGEQYF. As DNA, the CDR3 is TGTGCCAGCAGCCTCCGACAGGGGGGCGAGCAGTACTTC. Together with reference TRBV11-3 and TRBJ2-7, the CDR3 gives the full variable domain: EAGVVQSPRYKIIEKKQPVAFWCNPISGHNTLYWYLQNLGQGPELLIRYENEEAVDDSQLPKDRFSAERLKGVDSTLKIQPAELGDSAVYLCASSLRQGGEQYFGPGTRLTVT.

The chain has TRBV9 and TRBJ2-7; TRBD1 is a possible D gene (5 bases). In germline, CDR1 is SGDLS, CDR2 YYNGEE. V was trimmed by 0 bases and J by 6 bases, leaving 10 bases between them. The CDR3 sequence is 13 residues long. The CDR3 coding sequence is TGTGCCAGCAGCGTAGGGACAACTCTCGAGCAGTACTTC. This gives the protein CASSVGTTLEQYF.

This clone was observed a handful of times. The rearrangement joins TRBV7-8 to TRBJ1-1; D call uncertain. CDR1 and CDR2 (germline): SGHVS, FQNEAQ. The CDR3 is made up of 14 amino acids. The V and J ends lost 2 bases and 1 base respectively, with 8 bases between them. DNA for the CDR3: TGTGCCAGCAGCTTATATGGAGGGAACACTGAAGCTTTCTTT. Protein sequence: CASSLYGGNTEAFF.

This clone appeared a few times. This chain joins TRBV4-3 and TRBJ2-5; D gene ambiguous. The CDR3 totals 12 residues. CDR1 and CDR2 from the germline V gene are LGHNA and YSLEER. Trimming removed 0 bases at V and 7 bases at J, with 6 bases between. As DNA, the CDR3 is TGCGCCAGCAGCCAAGAAAGAGGGACCCAGTACTTC. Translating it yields CASSQERGTQYF.

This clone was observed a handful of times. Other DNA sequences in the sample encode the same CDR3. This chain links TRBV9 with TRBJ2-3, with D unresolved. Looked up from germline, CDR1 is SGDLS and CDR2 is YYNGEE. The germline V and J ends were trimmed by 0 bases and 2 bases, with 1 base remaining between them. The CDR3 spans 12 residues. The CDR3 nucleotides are TGTGCCAGCAGCGTAGCCACAGATACGCAGTATTTT. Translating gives CASSVATDTQYF.

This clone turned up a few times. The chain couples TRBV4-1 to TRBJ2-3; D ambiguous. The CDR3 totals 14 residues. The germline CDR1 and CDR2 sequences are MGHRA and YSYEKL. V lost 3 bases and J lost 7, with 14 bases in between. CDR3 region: CASSHVTERNTQYF. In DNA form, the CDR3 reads TGCGCCAGCAGCCATGTAACAGAAAGGAATACGCAGTATTTT.

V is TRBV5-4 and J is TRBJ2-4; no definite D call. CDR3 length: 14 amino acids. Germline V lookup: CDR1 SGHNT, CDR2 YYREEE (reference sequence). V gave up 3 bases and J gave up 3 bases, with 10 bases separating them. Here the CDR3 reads CASSSLLGKNIQYF. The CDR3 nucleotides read TGTGCCAGCAGCTCTCTACTGGGCAAAAACATTCAGTACTTC. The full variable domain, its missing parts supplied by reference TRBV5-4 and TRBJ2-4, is ETGVTQSPTHLIKTRGQQVTLRCSSQSGHNTVSWYQQALGQGPQFIFQYYREEENGRGNFPPRFSGLQFPNYSSELNVNALELDDSALYLCASSSLLGKNIQYFGAGTRLSVL.

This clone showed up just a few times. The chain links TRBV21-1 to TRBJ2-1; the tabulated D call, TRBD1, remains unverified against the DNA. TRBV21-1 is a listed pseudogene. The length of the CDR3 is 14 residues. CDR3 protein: CASSAGQGLNEQFF. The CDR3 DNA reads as TGTGCCAGCAGCGCGGGACAGGGGCTAAATGAGCAGTTCTTC.

This CDR3 reads CSVEHPGLGNTEAFF. The CDR3 DNA reads as TGCAGCGTTGAACATCCGGGGCTGGGGAACACTGAAGCTTTCTTT. V is TRBV29-1 and J is TRBJ1-1; a possible D gene is TRBD1 (5 bases). The germline V gene has CDR1 SQVTM and CDR2 ANQGSEA. The CDR3 extends over 15 amino acids. The V end was cut by 2 bases, the J end by 1 base, with 14 bases between.

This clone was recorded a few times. In DNA form, the CDR3 reads TGTGCCAGCAACGTGGGACAGAGATACAATGAGCAGTTCTTC. Protein sequence: CASNVGQRYNEQFF. The V and J genes are TRBV9 and TRBJ2-1, with 7 positions matching TRBD1. V shed 6 bases, J shed 4 bases, and the junction held 7 bases outside the gene matches. Germline loops: CDR1 SGDLS, CDR2 YYNGEE. The CDR3 has 14 residues.

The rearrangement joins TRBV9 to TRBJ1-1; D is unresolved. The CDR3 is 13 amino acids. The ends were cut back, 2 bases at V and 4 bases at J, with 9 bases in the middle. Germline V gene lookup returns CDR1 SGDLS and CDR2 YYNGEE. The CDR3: CASSVKAGTEAFF. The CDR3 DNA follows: TGTGCCAGCAGCGTTAAGGCAGGCACTGAAGCTTTCTTT.

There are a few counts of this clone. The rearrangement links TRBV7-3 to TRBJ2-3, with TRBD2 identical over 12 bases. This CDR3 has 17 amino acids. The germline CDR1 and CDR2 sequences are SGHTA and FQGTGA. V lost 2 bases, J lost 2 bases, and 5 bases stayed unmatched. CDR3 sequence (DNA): TGTGCCAGCAGCTTACGGCTAGCGGGAGGGTACACAGATACGCAGTATTTT. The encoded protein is CASSLRLAGGYTDTQYF.

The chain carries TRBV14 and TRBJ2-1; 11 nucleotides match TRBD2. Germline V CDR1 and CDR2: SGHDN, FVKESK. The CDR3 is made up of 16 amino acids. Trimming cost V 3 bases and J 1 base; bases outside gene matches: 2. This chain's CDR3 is CASSQRLAGSYNEQFF. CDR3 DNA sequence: TGTGCCAGCAGCCAGAGACTAGCGGGGTCCTACAATGAGCAGTTCTTC.

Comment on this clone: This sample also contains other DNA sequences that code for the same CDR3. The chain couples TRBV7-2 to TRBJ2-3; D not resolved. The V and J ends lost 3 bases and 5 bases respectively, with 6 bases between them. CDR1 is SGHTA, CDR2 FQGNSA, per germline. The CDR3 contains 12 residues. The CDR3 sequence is CASSLSGDTQYF. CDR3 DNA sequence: TGTGCCAGCAGCTTGTCAGGAGATACGCAGTATTTT.